This TCR beta chain was profiled in a study of cytomegalovirus exposure and HLA in healthy donors. Germline lookup yields CDR1 SEHNR and CDR2 FQNEAQ (reference sequence). Trimming left V 5 bases short and J 7 bases short, with 9 bases between. CDR3 length: 13 residues. Sampled while nominally healthy, donors likely had unrecorded immune exposures. To note about this clone: Its antigen is currently unknown.

Researchers ran the PCR with 60 Vbeta and 13 Jbeta primers. Per the authors' pipeline: It was a later analysis that counted about 80 million unique TCR beta chains, of which approximately 9.9 million were shared. Here immunoSEQ multiplex PCR was the method, and the copy in TCRdb shows in-frame clones only, minus some. That table is the source of V, J and clone size, and D and trimming were worked out from the DNA. This table holds about 99,000 clones, 60% to 80% found once. Broader study findings: The likely explanation for a cluster of highly shared sequence variants was sequencing artifact.

The specimen sequenced was PBMCs. This TCR derives from a man aged 60 to 69 in good health and CMV-seropositive. The rearrangement joins TRBV7-9 to TRBJ1-6, with D perhaps matching TRBD1 (5 bases). The DNA for the CDR3 is TGTGCCAGCAGCCCGGGACTGAATTCACCCCTCCACTTT. This translates into CASSPGLNSPLHF.